This TCR beta chain was sequenced during a study of glioma-infiltrating T cells after dendritic cell vaccination. Turning to the study itself: Between about 2002 and 2012, patients got autologous tumor lysate-pulsed dendritic cell vaccines.

Only in-frame clones appear in the TCRdb table, and some are missing; sequencing was by immunoSEQ multiplex PCR. This table has under 100,000 clones, 75% to 85% appearing once. Germline assignment: CDR1 GTSNPN and CDR2 SVGIG (reference sequence). Trimming took off 2 bases at V and 2 bases at J, with 10 bases between the two ends. This CDR3 has 14 amino acids. Sample: blood, taken before dendritic cell vaccination. The V and J genes are TRBV30 and TRBJ1-3, with D perhaps TRBD1 (5 bases). The source is a human donor with glioblastoma. The CDR3 reads CAWSRQGTGNTIYF. CDR3 sequence (DNA): TGTGCCTGGAGTAGGCAGGGTACTGGAAACACCATATATTTT.